The clone carrying this T cell receptor (beta chain) was seen just once. CDR3 length: 16 residues. Germline values: CDR1 SGHTA, CDR2 FQGNSA. The J segment lost 0 bases and the V segment lost 1 base, leaving 3 bases of the junction unmatched. Participant reports of clinical history set cohort assignment. Recovery meant two consecutive negative NP/OP PCR tests, professional clearance, or resolved symptoms. This record comes from a study of blood T cell repertoires in COVID-19. Across the study: Sites in the United States, Italy and Spain provided acute and convalescent COVID-19 samples.

Sequencing was performed with immunoSEQ multiplex PCR; in TCRdb, only in-frame clones are kept and a portion is missing. Of about 160,000 clones listed, 82% are singletons. V gene TRBV7-2 combines with J gene TRBJ1-3; 7 nucleotides align to TRBD1. The clonotype was recovered from a man between 60 and 75 years old who had recovered from COVID-19. Material: PBMCs or T cells enriched from blood (not recorded which). CDR3 protein: CASSLGQGPSGNTIYF. Here the CDR3 DNA reads TGTGCCAGCAGCTTAGGACAGGGACCCTCTGGAAACACCATATATTTT.